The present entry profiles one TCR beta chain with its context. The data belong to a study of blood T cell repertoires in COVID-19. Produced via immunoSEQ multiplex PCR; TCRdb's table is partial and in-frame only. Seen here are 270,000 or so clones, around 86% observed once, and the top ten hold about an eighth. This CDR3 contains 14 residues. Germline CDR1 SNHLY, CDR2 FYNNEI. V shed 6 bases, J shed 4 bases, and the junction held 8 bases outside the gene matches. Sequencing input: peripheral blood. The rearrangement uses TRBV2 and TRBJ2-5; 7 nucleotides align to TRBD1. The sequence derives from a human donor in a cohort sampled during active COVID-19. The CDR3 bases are TGTGCCAGCAGCAAAGGGGGCAGGGGAGAGACCCAGTACTTC. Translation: CASSKGGRGETQYF.